What follows is one TCR beta chain and its context. Which antigen it targets is not known. No quality values exist for individual bases; no much larger clone is one base distant. The source of the sample is a study of control samples from healthy donors and cancer patients (dated by TCRdb to about 2020). The germline V gene yields SQVTM for CDR1 and ANQGSEA for CDR2. From its cysteine to its phenylalanine, the CDR3 spans 12 amino acids. Solely the CDR3 DNA is kept, with 36 bases framed from the first base. V is pruned by 7 bases and J by 6 bases, leaving 6 bases of the junction without a gene match. Libraries came from the immunoSEQ multiplex PCR assay. TCRdb obtained this table from immuneACCESS and retained in-frame rearrangements with V and J assigned. These tables miss some clones; where compared with another copy, unresolved V genes account for less than half of the shortfall, and the remainder is unexplained. The sample table holds some 94,000 clones, of which about 86% were seen once. The ten largest clonotypes hold over 1% of the sample.

Recombination joined TRBV29-1 with TRBJ1-1; the junction holds 9 bases that match TRBD1. The sequencing input was blood. The receptor was isolated from a woman between 45 and 60 years old in good health. The DNA is as follows: TGCAGCGCTGGACAGGGGAGGGCTGAAGCTTTCTTT. Its coded protein is CSAGQGRAEAFF. Reference TRBV29-1 and TRBJ1-1 proteins supply the regions before and after the CDR3; the full variable domain is: SAVISQKPSRDICQRGTSLTIQCQVDSQVTMMFWYRQQPGQSLTLIATANQGSEATYESGFVIDKFPISRPNLTFSTLTVSNMSPEDSSIYLCSAGQGRAEAFFGQGTRLTVV.